A selection of T cell receptor beta chains follows, all from one sample in a study of control samples from healthy donors and cancer patients. TCRdb's copy holds only in-frame clones and misses some; the assay was immunoSEQ multiplex PCR. The sample holds about 120,000 clones, approximately 90% seen once. Sequencing was performed on blood. The receptors were sampled from a man in his forties in good health. Each CDR3 is given with its conserved first and last residue. The D gene is left open where the match is weak. Expanded clones are given a class, and other clones once, few, many or no size at all.

V	D	size	J	CDR3	DNA
TRBV19	TRBD1	-	TRBJ2-5	CASNPGTGGGETQYF	TGTGCCAGTAATCCCGGGACAGGGGGCGGGGAGACCCAGTACTTC
TRBV29-1	-	-	TRBJ2-6	CSVGMEGGTGANVLTF	TGCAGCGTTGGGATGGAGGGGGGGACTGGGGCCAACGTCCTGACTTTC
TRBV24-1	-	-	TRBJ2-6	CATSGGGLSSGANVLTF	TGTGCCACCTCAGGTGGGGGGCTCAGCTCTGGGGCCAACGTCCTGACTTTC
TRBV18	-	-	TRBJ1-5	CASSPSGSDQPQHF	TGTGCCAGCTCACCATCAGGGAGCGATCAGCCCCAGCATTTT
TRBV24-1	TRBD2	-	TRBJ2-1	CATSGASGDNEQFF	TGTGCCACCAGTGGGGCTAGCGGGGACAATGAGCAGTTCTTC
TRBV19	TRBD1	once	TRBJ1-3	CASGTASGNTIYF	TGTGCCAGCGGGACAGCCTCTGGAAACACCATATATTTT
TRBV10-3	TRBD2	-	TRBJ2-7	CATRTSGGSYEQYF	TGTGCCACCAGGACTAGCGGGGGGTCCTACGAGCAGTACTTC
TRBV7-8	-	-	TRBJ2-3	CASSLAWRGTDTQYF	TGTGCCAGCAGCCTAGCTTGGCGGGGCACAGATACGCAGTATTTT
TRBV13	TRBD1	-	TRBJ2-1	CASSLEDRGHEQFF	TGTGCCAGCAGCTTAGAAGACAGGGGACATGAGCAGTTCTTC
TRBV24-1	TRBD2	-	TRBJ2-3	CATSVSATSGTIGQYF	TGTGCCACCAGTGTCTCGGCGACTAGCGGGACCATTGGGCAGTATTTT
TRBV5-1	TRBD2	-	TRBJ2-7	CASSIGTSGLYEQYF	TGCGCCAGCAGCATAGGGACTAGCGGCCTCTACGAGCAGTACTTC
TRBV14	-	-	TRBJ1-1	CASPLGVFPEAFF	TGTGCCAGCCCTTTGGGGGTATTTCCTGAAGCTTTCTTT
TRBV19	-	-	TRBJ1-4	CASSKTGTNEKLFF	TGTGCCAGTAGTAAAACAGGGACTAATGAAAAACTGTTTTTT
TRBV12-5	-	-	TRBJ1-6	CASGLTLPGGRYNSPLHF	TGTGCTAGTGGTTTGACCTTGCCGGGGGGCCGATATAATTCACCCCTCCACTTT
TRBV29-1	-	-	TRBJ2-7	CSVEDKGGYEQYF	TGCAGCGTTGAAGATAAGGGGGGCTACGAGCAGTACTTC
TRBV4-1	TRBD2	-	TRBJ2-2	CASSRGSGGTNTGELFF	TGCGCCAGCAGCCGGGGTAGCGGGGGAACGAACACCGGGGAGCTGTTTTTT
TRBV6-5	-	-	TRBJ2-1	CASSYSLAGSEQFF	TGTGCCAGCAGTTACTCGCTGGCGGGAAGTGAGCAGTTCTTC
TRBV9	-	-	TRBJ2-7	CASSVGLGTEQYF	TGTGCCAGCAGCGTAGGACTAGGGACCGAGCAGTACTTC
TRBV2	TRBD1	-	TRBJ1-6	CASSEERTGGPYNSPLHF	TGTGCCAGCAGTGAAGAGCGGACAGGGGGTCCCTATAATTCACCCCTCCACTTT
TRBV7-9	-	-	TRBJ1-5	CASSAEGTNQPQHF	TGTGCCAGCAGCGCAGAGGGTACCAATCAGCCCCAGCATTTT
TRBV7-9	-	-	TRBJ1-1	CASSLASTKTEAFF	TGTGCCAGCAGCTTAGCCTCTACAAAAACTGAAGCTTTCTTT
TRBV10-2	-	-	TRBJ1-1	CASSRVSSEAFF	TGCGCCAGCTCCAGGGTATCGTCTGAAGCTTTCTTT
TRBV30	TRBD2	few	TRBJ2-6	CAWTGGTSGVIAGANVLTF	TGTGCCTGGACCGGAGGAACTAGCGGGGTCATTGCTGGGGCCAACGTCCTGACTTTC
TRBV29-1	-	-	TRBJ1-1	CSVPRGNTEAFF	TGCAGCGTTCCCAGGGGGAACACTGAAGCTTTCTTT
TRBV7-2	-	-	TRBJ1-5	CASSYTRDIYQPQHF	TGTGCCAGCAGCTATACCCGGGACATCTATCAGCCCCAGCATTTT
TRBV10-2	-	-	TRBJ2-7	CASSERQGSDEQYF	TGCGCCAGCAGTGAGCGGCAGGGGTCCGACGAGCAGTACTTC
TRBV5-4	-	-	TRBJ2-2	CAIRTYANTGELFF	TGTGCCATAAGGACATACGCGAACACCGGGGAGCTGTTTTTT
TRBV6-5	-	-	TRBJ1-2	CASTNLVPNYGYTF	TGTGCCAGCACCAACCTAGTTCCGAACTATGGCTACACCTTC
TRBV2	-	-	TRBJ1-2	CASSEETATKRTF	TGTGCCAGCAGTGAAGAGACAGCGACTAAAAGGACCTTC
TRBV7-2	-	-	TRBJ1-1	CASSLAPPHGGTEAFF	TGTGCCAGCAGCTTAGCGCCTCCCCACGGGGGCACTGAAGCTTTCTTT
TRBV3-1/TRBV3-2	-	-	TRBJ1-1	CASSQNLKTEAFF	TGTGCCAGCAGCCAAAATTTGAAGACTGAAGCTTTCTTT
TRBV19	-	-	TRBJ1-5	CASSKRTAQYSNQPQHF	TGTGCCAGTAGTAAAAGGACAGCCCAATATAGCAATCAGCCCCAGCATTTT
TRBV10-3	-	-	TRBJ1-1	CATGPSNTEAFF	TGTGCCACCGGACCTTCGAACACTGAAGCTTTCTTT
TRBV25-1	-	-	TRBJ2-7	CASSESDNTYEQYF	TGTGCCAGCAGTGAATCGGACAACACCTACGAGCAGTACTTC
TRBV7-9	TRBD1	once	TRBJ2-5	CASSIGTGLETQYF	TGTGCCAGCAGCATCGGGACAGGGTTGGAGACCCAGTACTTC
TRBV6-2/TRBV6-3	TRBD1	-	TRBJ1-5	CASSYSSGGGQPQHF	TGTGCCAGCAGTTACTCGTCAGGGGGCGGTCAGCCCCAGCATTTT
TRBV21-1	-	-	TRBJ2-2	CASSTLCRGGTGELFF	TGTGCCAGCAGCACTCTCTGCCGAGGGGGCACCGGGGAGCTGTTTTTT
TRBV12-3/TRBV12-4	-	-	TRBJ2-3	CASSFGAGSQYF	TGTGCCAGCAGTTTCGGGGCAGGATCGCAGTATTTT
TRBV19	-	-	TRBJ2-7	CASSTTSAPSYEQYF	TGTGCCAGTAGCACCACAAGCGCCCCATCCTACGAGCAGTACTTC
TRBV7-3	-	-	TRBJ2-3	CASSLGHTQYF	TGTGCCAGCAGCTTAGGGCATACGCAGTATTTT
TRBV5-6	TRBD1	-	TRBJ1-2	CASSSGTGIRYTF	TGTGCCAGCAGCTCCGGGACAGGGATACGCTACACCTTC
TRBV7-3	TRBD2	-	TRBJ2-2	CASSVGTSVGGELFF	TGTGCCAGCAGCGTCGGGACTAGCGTTGGCGGGGAGCTGTTTTTT
TRBV18	-	-	TRBJ1-5	CATTTGTNQPQHF	TGTGCCACTACGACAGGAACTAATCAGCCCCAGCATTTT
TRBV24-1	-	-	TRBJ1-5	CATSGGRNQPQHF	TGTGCCACCAGTGGGGGGCGCAATCAGCCCCAGCATTTT
TRBV24-1	-	-	TRBJ2-1	CATSADSYNEQFF	TGTGCCACCAGTGCCGACAGTTACAATGAGCAGTTCTTC
TRBV29-1	-	-	TRBJ1-2	CSVITGNYGYTF	TGCAGCGTCATTACTGGGAACTATGGCTACACCTTC